The sequence of this TCR beta chain was determined in a study of OX40 agonist ivuxolimab in advanced cancers. The study, taken as a whole, reports: In the expanded peripheral T cells, antigen specificity was never determined.

TCRdb's table, derived via immunoSEQ multiplex PCR, lists solely in-frame clones and lacks some. The sample lists fewer than 50,000 clones; approximately 88% were seen once. V was pared by 1 base and J by 7 bases, with 17 bases between. Germline loops: CDR1 SGHVS, CDR2 FQNEAQ. The CDR3 covers 16 residues. Autoimmune disease history or systemic immunosuppression led to patient exclusion. Note on this clone: What it recognizes is unknown.

This sample comprised CD4+ or CD8+ T cells sorted from blood, obtained in a trial of the OX40 agonist ivuxolimab. The chain carries TRBV7-8 and TRBJ2-1; tentatively, D is TRBD2 (5 bases). The TCR sequence derives from an adult with an advanced solid tumor such as melanoma, head and neck, liver or kidney cancer. CDR3 nucleotide sequence: TGTGCCAGCAGCTTAGGGCCGGGAACTCCCAGGAATGAGCAGTTCTTC. Its translation is CASSLGPGTPRNEQFF.